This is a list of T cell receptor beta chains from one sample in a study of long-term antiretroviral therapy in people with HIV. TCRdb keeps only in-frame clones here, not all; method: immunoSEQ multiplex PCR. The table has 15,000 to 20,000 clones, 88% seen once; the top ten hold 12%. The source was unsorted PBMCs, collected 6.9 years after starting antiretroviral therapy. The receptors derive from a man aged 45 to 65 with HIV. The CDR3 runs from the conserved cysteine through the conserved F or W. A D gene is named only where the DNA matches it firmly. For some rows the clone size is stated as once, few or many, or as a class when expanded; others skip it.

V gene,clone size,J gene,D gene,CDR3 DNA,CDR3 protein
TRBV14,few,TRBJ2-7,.,TGTGCCAGCAGCCAAGGGACGCGCTCCTACGAGCAGTACTTC,CASSQGTRSYEQYF
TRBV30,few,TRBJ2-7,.,TGTGCCTGGAGTAGCGGAGGGGCTGCCGAGCAGTACTTC,CAWSSGGAAEQYF
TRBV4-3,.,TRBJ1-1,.,TGCGCCAGCAGCCAAGCGGTAGTGAACACTGAAGCTTTCTTT,CASSQAVVNTEAFF
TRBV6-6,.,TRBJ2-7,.,TGTGCCAGCAGGGACAGCCTCTACGAGCAGTACTTC,CASRDSLYEQYF
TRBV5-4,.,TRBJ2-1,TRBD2,TGTGCCAGCAGCTTGGCCCTTGGGACTAGCGGGATGTCCTACAATGAGCAGTTCTTC,CASSLALGTSGMSYNEQFF
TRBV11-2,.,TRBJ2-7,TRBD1,TGTGCCAGCAGGAGGGACAGGGGATGGAACGAGCAGTACTTC,CASRRDRGWNEQYF
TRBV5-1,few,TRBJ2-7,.,TGCGCCAGCAGCCCCCCCCCGGACAGAGATTACGAGCAGTACTTC,CASSPPPDRDYEQYF
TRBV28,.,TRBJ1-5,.,TGTGCCAGCAGTTCCCCAGGGTCAGGCAATCAGCCCCAGCATTTT,CASSSPGSGNQPQHF
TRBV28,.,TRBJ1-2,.,TGTGCCAGCAGGGGGGCTTCAGGATATGGCTACACCTTC,CASRGASGYGYTF
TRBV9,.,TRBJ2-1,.,TGTGCCAGCAGCGGGGACCGCGACAATGAGCAGTTCTTC,CASSGDRDNEQFF
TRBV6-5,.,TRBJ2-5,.,TGTGCCAGCAGTTTTAACTTCGGGGGAAGGCAAGAGACCCAGTACTTC,CASSFNFGGRQETQYF
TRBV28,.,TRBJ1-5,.,TGTGCCAGCACTCAGGGATTAAGCAATCAGCCCCAGCATTTT,CASTQGLSNQPQHF
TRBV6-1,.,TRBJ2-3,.,TGTGCCAGTGGACTACCTAGCACAGATACGCAGTATTTT,CASGLPSTDTQYF
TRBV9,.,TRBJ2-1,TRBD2,TGTGCCAGCAGCGTAGACCTCGGCGGAATAGCGGGTTTATCCTACAATGAGCAGTTCTTC,CASSVDLGGIAGLSYNEQFF
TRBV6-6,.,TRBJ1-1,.,TGTGCCAGCAGCCCAGCTCAGAGGGGCGGGAACACTGAAGCTTTCTTT,CASSPAQRGGNTEAFF
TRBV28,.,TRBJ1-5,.,TGTGCCAGCAGCCGTAGCAATCAGCCCCAGCATTTT,CASSRSNQPQHF
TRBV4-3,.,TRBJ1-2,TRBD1,TGCGCCAGCAGCACCCGGACAGGGGTCGGCTACACCTTC,CASSTRTGVGYTF
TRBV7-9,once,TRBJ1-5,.,TGTGCCAGCAGCACAGACAGCCTGCTCGGGCCCCAGCATTTT,CASSTDSLLGPQHF
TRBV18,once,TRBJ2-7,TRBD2,TGTGCCAGCTCCCTGGGAGGGGAGCAGTACTTC,CASSLGGEQYF
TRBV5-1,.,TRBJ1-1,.,TGCGCCAGCAGACAGGAGTTGAACACTGAAGCTTTCTTT,CASRQELNTEAFF
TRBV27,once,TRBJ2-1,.,TGTGCCAGCAGTTTCCGACAGGAGTACAATGAGCAGTTCTTC,CASSFRQEYNEQFF
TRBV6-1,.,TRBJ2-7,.,TGTGCCAGCGTACCACAGGGTTTGTCTGACGAGCAGTACTTC,CASVPQGLSDEQYF
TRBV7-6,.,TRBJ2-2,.,TGTGCCAGCAGCTTAGAGTCCTACACCGGGGAGCTGTTTTTT,CASSLESYTGELFF
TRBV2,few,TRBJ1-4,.,TGTGCCAGCAGCGACAGCTTCTCTAATGAAAAACTGTTTTTT,CASSDSFSNEKLFF
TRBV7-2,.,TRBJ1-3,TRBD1,TGTGCCAGCAGCTATATTCCGTTAGGGGGCTTTAGAAACACCATATATTTT,CASSYIPLGGFRNTIYF
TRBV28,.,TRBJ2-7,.,TGTGCCAGCAGTTTACAGACCTCCTACGAGCAGTACTTC,CASSLQTSYEQYF
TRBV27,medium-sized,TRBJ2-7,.,TGTGCCAGCAGTTCCGGAGCGGGTGGCTACGAGCAGTACTTC,CASSSGAGGYEQYF
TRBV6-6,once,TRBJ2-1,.,TGTGCCAGCAGTTACTCAGAAGGGGAAGGCGAGTTCTTC,CASSYSEGEGEFF
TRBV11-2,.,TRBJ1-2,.,TGTGCCAGCACCAGCGGGGGCTATGGCTACACCTTC,CASTSGGYGYTF
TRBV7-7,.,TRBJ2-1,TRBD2,TGTGCCAGCAGCGCTTCGGGACTAGCGGGAGGGCGGTCCTACAATGAGCAGTTCTTC,CASSASGLAGGRSYNEQFF
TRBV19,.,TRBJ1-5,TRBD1,TGTGCCAGTAGTACGCTGGACAGGGTCGGTACTCAGCCCCAGCATTTT,CASSTLDRVGTQPQHF
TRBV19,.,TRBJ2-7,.,TGTGCCAGTAGTATACTGAGGAGTGGCGAGCAGTACTTC,CASSILRSGEQYF
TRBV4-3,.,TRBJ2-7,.,TGCGCCAGCAGCCAATCCCCGGGGCCTTCCTACGAGCAGTACTTC,CASSQSPGPSYEQYF
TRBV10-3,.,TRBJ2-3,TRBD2,TGTGCCATCAGAGCGGGAGGGCCATCAGATACGCAGTATTTT,CAIRAGGPSDTQYF
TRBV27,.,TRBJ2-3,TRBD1,TGTGCCAGCAGTTTATCGAGAGGAGGAACAGGGGGCACAGATACGCAGTATTTT,CASSLSRGGTGGTDTQYF
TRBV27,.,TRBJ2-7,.,TGTGCCAGCAGTCCCGTCGAAGGCTCCGAGCAGTACTTC,CASSPVEGSEQYF
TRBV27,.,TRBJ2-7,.,TGTGCCAGCAGTTCCCCCTCAACAGATTCCTACGAGCAGTACTTC,CASSSPSTDSYEQYF
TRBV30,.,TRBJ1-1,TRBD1,TGTGCCTGGAGTAGAGTTTTGGGACAGGAAGCTTTCTTT,CAWSRVLGQEAFF
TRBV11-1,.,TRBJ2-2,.,TGTGCCAGCAGCCCCGGACAGAATTTAAACACCGGGGAGCTGTTTTTT,CASSPGQNLNTGELFF
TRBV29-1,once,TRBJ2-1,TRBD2,TGCAGCGTTGAACCCCCTAGCGGAGCCTACAATGAGCAGTTCTTC,CSVEPPSGAYNEQFF
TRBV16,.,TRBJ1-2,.,TGTGCCAGCAGCCAATCAGGGGTCGACTATGGCTACACCTTC,CASSQSGVDYGYTF
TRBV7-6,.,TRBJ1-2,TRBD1,TGTGCCAGCAGTCCCATAGACAGGGCCCTCATTTTTGGCTACACCTTC,CASSPIDRALIFGYTF
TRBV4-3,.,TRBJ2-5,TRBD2,TGCGCCAGCAGCCAAGGCCGCCTAGCGGGAGTCCAAGAGACCCAGTACTTC,CASSQGRLAGVQETQYF
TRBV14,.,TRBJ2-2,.,TGTGCCAGCAACACCCTCGACGCCGGGGAGCTGTTTTTT,CASNTLDAGELFF
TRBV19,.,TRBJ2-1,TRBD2,TGTGCCAGTAATCCAACGGGGGGAATGAATGAGCAGTTCTTC,CASNPTGGMNEQFF
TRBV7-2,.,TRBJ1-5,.,TGTGCCAGCAGCTTGGACGGCAATCAGCCCCAGCATTTT,CASSLDGNQPQHF
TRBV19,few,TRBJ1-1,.,TGTGCCAGCGTTACAGGGCCTGAAGCTTTCTTT,CASVTGPEAFF
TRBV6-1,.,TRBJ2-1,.,TGTGCCAGCAGTGTACTAGGATTCAATGAGCAGTTCTTC,CASSVLGFNEQFF
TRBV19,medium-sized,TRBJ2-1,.,TGTGCCAGTAGTATGGGGGGCTCCTACAATGAGCAGTTCTTC,CASSMGGSYNEQFF
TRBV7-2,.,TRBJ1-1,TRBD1,TGTGCCAGCAGCTCGCAGGGGGCGGCGAACACTGAAGCTTTCTTT,CASSSQGAANTEAFF
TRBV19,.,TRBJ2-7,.,TGTGCCAGTAGTATTGGCAGGGGTACCTACGAGCAGTACTTC,CASSIGRGTYEQYF
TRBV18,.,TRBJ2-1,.,TGTGCCAGCTCCCCCGACAGATACAATGAGCAGTTCTTC,CASSPDRYNEQFF
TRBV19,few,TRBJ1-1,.,TGTGCCAGTATCACCCAAGGGCCAGACAGTGGCACTGAAGCTTTCTTT,CASITQGPDSGTEAFF
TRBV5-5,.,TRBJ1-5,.,TGTGCCAGCAGCGGCCGGGGGAGCGCTGCTCAGCCCCAGCATTTT,CASSGRGSAAQPQHF
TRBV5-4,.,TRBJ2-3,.,TGTGCCAGCAGCTCTAGAGGGCTTCCCACAGATACGCAGTATTTT,CASSSRGLPTDTQYF
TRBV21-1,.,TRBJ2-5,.,TGTGCCAGCAGCCACCGGGACTCCCAAGAGACCCAGTACTTC,CASSHRDSQETQYF
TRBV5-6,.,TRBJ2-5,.,TGTGCCAGCAGTAACAGGGGAGGGGAGACCCAGTACTTC,CASSNRGGETQYF
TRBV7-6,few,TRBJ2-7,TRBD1,TGTGCCAGCAGCTCAACAGGGGGGAACTACGAGCAGTACTTC,CASSSTGGNYEQYF
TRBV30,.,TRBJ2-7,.,TGTGCCTGGACAGGGGTGGGCCACGAGCAGTACTTC,CAWTGVGHEQYF